Listed below are T cell receptor beta chains from one sample, sequenced in a study of shared clonotypes between healthy human individuals. Here immunoSEQ multiplex PCR was the method, and the copy in TCRdb shows in-frame clones only, minus some. The sample lists about 2,100,000 clones; 93% were seen once. Sample: naive CD8+ T cells from PBMCs. The receptors shown here come from a man aged 18 to 35 in good health. Some clones in this sample may be carry-over from other donors' samples. CDR3s include the opening cysteine and the closing phenylalanine or tryptophan. The D gene is left open where the match is weak. Rows may omit the clone size; those that give it use once, few, many or a size class.

j_call clone_size v_call d_call cdr3_nt cdr3_aa
TRBJ2-7 . TRBV14 . TGTGCCAGCAGTCCCGACCTAATACCTGACGAGCAGTACTTC CASSPDLIPDEQYF
TRBJ2-7 once TRBV2 . TGTGCCAGCAGGGCCACTAGCTCGCGGGCAACCTACGAGCAGTACTTC CASRATSSRATYEQYF
TRBJ2-3 . TRBV7-9 TRBD2 TGTGCCAGCGGGAAGTTAGCGGGAGTAGCAGATACGCAGTATTTT CASGKLAGVADTQYF
TRBJ1-5 few TRBV9 . TGTGCCAGCAGCAAAAGGGGGGGACAGCCCCAGCATTTT CASSKRGGQPQHF
TRBJ2-5 . TRBV5-6 . TGTGCCAGCAGCTTGGAGGGGGAGGGGGACCCGGCAGAGACCCAGTACTTC CASSLEGEGDPAETQYF
TRBJ1-2 . TRBV11-2 TRBD1 TGTGCCAGCAGCCCCGGGGGCAGGGGGCTGGACGGCTACACCTTC CASSPGGRGLDGYTF
TRBJ1-3 . TRBV9 . TGTGCCAGCAGCGGCCCCGGGACACGAAGCGGGGACACCATATATTTT CASSGPGTRSGDTIYF
TRBJ1-4 . TRBV2 . TGTGCCAGCAGTGATACCGGGGCGTCAGAAAAACTGTTTTTT CASSDTGASEKLFF
TRBJ2-1 . TRBV29-1 TRBD2 TGCAGCACCTTAGGGGGGAGTCTAGCGGGAGCCAATGAGCAGTTCTTC CSTLGGSLAGANEQFF
TRBJ2-1 . TRBV20-1 . TGCAGTGCGCCCCGACTAGGGGAGTTCTTC CSAPRLGEFF
TRBJ2-1 . TRBV6-1 TRBD2 TGTGCCAGCAGTGAATGGGCGGGAGTCAATGAGCAGTTCTTC CASSEWAGVNEQFF
TRBJ2-1 . TRBV6-6 . TGTGCCAGCAGTTATGACCCCGATGAGCAGTTCTTC CASSYDPDEQFF
TRBJ2-6 . TRBV2 . TGTGCCAGCAGGGGGGGACAGTTCTCTGGGGCCAACGTCCTGACTTTC CASRGGQFSGANVLTF
TRBJ1-2 . TRBV6-1 TRBD1 TGTGCCAGCAGTGGGGACAGGGAATTTGCTAACTATGGCTACACCTTC CASSGDREFANYGYTF
TRBJ2-7 . TRBV4-1 . TGCGCCAGCGCTCAAGGGAGACAGGTAGACTACGAGCAGTACTTC CASAQGRQVDYEQYF
TRBJ2-1 . TRBV29-1 . TGCAGCGTTGTCCTTAGCTCCTACAATGAGCAGTTCTTC CSVVLSSYNEQFF